Shown below are 3 T cell receptor beta chains from a single sample sequenced in a study of shared clonotypes between healthy human individuals. The repertoire was sequenced with immunoSEQ multiplex PCR; TCRdb's copy has only in-frame clones and lacks some. The table has around 1,900,000 clones, about 94% seen once. Naive CD8 cells, CD45RO-negative and positively selected for CCR7, excluded terminally differentiated effector memory CD45RA+ cells. The sequencing input was naive CD8+ T cells from PBMCs. The source is a man younger than 30 in good health. Some clones in this sample may be carry-over from other donors' samples.

V is TRBV2 and J is TRBJ2-5; D gene ambiguous. Germline loops: CDR1 SNHLY, CDR2 FYNNEI. V was pared by 5 bases and J by 1 base, with 11 bases between. This CDR3 is 14 amino acids long. The CDR3 nucleotides read TGTGCCAGCAGTCCGTACGGATCCCAAGAGACCCAGTACTTC. The encoded protein is CASSPYGSQETQYF.

The gene calls are TRBV9 and TRBJ1-3, with 7 bases aligning to TRBD1. The CDR3 is 17 residues long. From germline, CDR1 is SGDLS and CDR2 YYNGEE. The V gene end was trimmed by 3 bases and the J gene end by 0 bases; junction bases not matched to a gene: 9. CDR3 in amino acids: CASSESRTGDSGNTIYF. CDR3 bases: TGTGCCAGCAGCGAATCCCGGACAGGCGACTCTGGAAACACCATATATTTT.

V is TRBV9 and J is TRBJ2-1; 11 bases match TRBD2. The germline V gene encodes CDR1 SGDLS and CDR2 YYNGEE. After removal of 0 bases from V and 8 bases from J, the junction contained 10 bases not matched to a gene. The CDR3 runs 17 residues. CDR3 DNA sequence: TGTGCCAGCAGCGTAGAGTTGGCTAGCGGGAGGATCGATGAGCAGTTCTTC. Amino acid sequence: CASSVELASGRIDEQFF.